This T cell receptor beta chain was found in a study of T cells in Graves' hyperthyroidism and ophthalmopathy. This clonotype showed up many times. This CDR3 has 17 residues. Trimming cost V 6 bases and J 5 bases; bases outside gene matches: 15. Amplification targeted TCR beta CDR3 regions from RNA transcripts. RT-PCR in the first round (using the HTBI primer set) targeted the TCR CDR3. TCRdb itself ran the multiplex PCR reads through MiXCR, one entry per CDR3 protein. The repertoire holds about 720,000 distinct CDR3 sequences, with about 16% as singletons. The sequence came from a man aged 18 to 30 with Graves' hyperthyroidism. The V gene is TRBV12-3 or TRBV12-4, the J gene TRBJ2-5; 10 bases are a match to TRBD2. The sequenced material came from blood. The CDR3 region has the DNA TGTGCCAGCAGCGGCGGTTACAGCGGGAGGGTTGGGGAGACCCAGTACTTC. Encoded protein: CASSGGYSGRVGETQYF.